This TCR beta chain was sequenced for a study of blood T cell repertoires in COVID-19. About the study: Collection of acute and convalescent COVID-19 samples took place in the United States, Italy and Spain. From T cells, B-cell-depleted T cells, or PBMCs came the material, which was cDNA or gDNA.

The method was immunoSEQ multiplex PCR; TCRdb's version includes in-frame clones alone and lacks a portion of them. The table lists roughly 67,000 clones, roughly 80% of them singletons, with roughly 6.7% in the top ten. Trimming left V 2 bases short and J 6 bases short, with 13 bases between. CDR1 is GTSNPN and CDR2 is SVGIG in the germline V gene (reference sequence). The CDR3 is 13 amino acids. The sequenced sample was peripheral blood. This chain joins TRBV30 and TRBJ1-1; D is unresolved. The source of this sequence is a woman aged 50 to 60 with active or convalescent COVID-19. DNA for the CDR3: TGTGCCTGGAGTTCACATCTCGGGGCTGAAGCTTTCTTT. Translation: CAWSSHLGAEAFF.